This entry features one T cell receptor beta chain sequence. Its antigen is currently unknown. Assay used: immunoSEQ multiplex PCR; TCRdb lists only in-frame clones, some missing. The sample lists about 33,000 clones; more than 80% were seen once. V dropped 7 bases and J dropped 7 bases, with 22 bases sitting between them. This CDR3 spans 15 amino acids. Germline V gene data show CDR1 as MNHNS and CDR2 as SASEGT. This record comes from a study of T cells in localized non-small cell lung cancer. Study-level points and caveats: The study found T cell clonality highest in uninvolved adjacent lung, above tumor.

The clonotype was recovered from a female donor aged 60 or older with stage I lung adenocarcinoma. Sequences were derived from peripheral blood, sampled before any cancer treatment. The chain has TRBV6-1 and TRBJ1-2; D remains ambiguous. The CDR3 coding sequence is TGTGCCAGCATCCTGCCCGTCCAACCTCCCCTTGGCTACACCTTC. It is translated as CASILPVQPPLGYTF.